This TCR beta chain was identified during a study of T cell responses to AZD1222 COVID-19 vaccine. Trimming took 3 bases from V and 5 from J, leaving 8 bases between them. Per germline, CDR1 SGHAT and CDR2 FQNNGV. This CDR3 has 12 residues. Sequenced by immunoSEQ multiplex PCR; TCRdb stores in-frame clones only, minus some. The data hold 120,000 or so clones, with over 80% observed a single time. V usage is TRBV11-2 and J usage is TRBJ2-7, with D tentatively TRBD1 (6 bases). Material: peripheral blood, obtained on day 0 of AZD1222 vaccination. This clonotype originated in an adult in good health. In DNA, the CDR3 is TGTGCCAGCAGCTTTCAGGGGCACGAGCAGTACTTC. Its protein is CASSFQGHEQYF.